This entry features one T cell receptor (beta chain) sequence. The record originates from a study of T cell responses to AZD1222 COVID-19 vaccine. Sequenced by immunoSEQ multiplex PCR; TCRdb stores in-frame clones only, minus some. Altogether more than 100,000 clones are present, 85% to 95% being singletons, with the ten largest covering approximately 5.1%. This specimen consisted of peripheral blood, obtained 28 days after the second AZD1222 dose. The source of this sequence is an adult who received the AZD1222 COVID-19 vaccine.

The DNA of the CDR3 is TGTGCCAGCAGCCAAGGGACCGTATCCGTGGGGCAGTATTTT. Residues: CASSQGTVSVGQYF. This rearrangement joins TRBV3-1 (or the pseudogene TRBV3-2) to TRBJ2-3; D is undetermined. CDR3 size: 14 residues. Germline CDR1 reads LGHDT; CDR2 reads YNNKEL (reference sequence). Trimming cost V 1 base and J 11 bases, with 16 bases left between them.